The 28 T cell receptor beta chains reported below all come from one sample, sequenced in a study of cytomegalovirus exposure and HLA in healthy donors. Use of 60 Vbeta and 13 Jbeta primers characterized the PCR. TCRdb keeps only in-frame clones here, not all; method: immunoSEQ multiplex PCR. The sample holds over 85,000 clones; over 65% are singletons and the top ten take around an eighth. The sequencing input was PBMCs. The receptors here all came from a man between 25 and 39 years old in good health and CMV-seropositive.

The rearrangement uses TRBV28 and TRBJ2-7; TRBD1 might be the D (5 bases). V was shortened by 2 bases and J by 3 bases, with 11 bases between the two germline ends. Germline CDR1 and CDR2: MDHEN and SYDVKM. The CDR3 has 14 residues. CDR3 loop: CASSLRQGLYEQYF. The CDR3 DNA sequence: TGTGCCAGCAGTTTAAGGCAGGGTCTCTACGAGCAGTACTTC.

This chain links TRBV7-8 with TRBJ2-5, with a possible D match to TRBD2 (6 bases). V was cut by 5 bases and J by 0 bases, with 28 bases left in between. Per the germline V gene, CDR1 is SGHVS and CDR2 is FQNEAQ. The CDR3 loop spans 20 amino acids. CDR3: CASSPWGGRPPIRYQETQYF. CDR3 sequence (DNA): TGTGCCAGCAGCCCCTGGGGAGGCCGGCCCCCCATTAGGTACCAAGAGACCCAGTACTTC.

V is TRBV5-4 and J is TRBJ2-6; TRBD1 matches 7 bases. The CDR3 length is 15 residues. V lost 6 bases and J lost 2; bases outside the gene matches: 5. CDR1 is SGHNT and CDR2 is YYREEE in the germline V gene (reference sequence). The CDR3 DNA is TGTGCCAGCACGGTCCAGGGGGCTGGGGCCAACGTCCTGACTTTC. This translates into CASTVQGAGANVLTF.

The V gene is TRBV12-5, the J gene TRBJ2-1; TRBD2 matches 10 bases. Per germline, CDR1 LGHNT and CDR2 FRNRAP. The CDR3 runs 15 residues. V shed 3 bases and J 8 bases; nucleotides not matched to a gene: 7. Here the CDR3 DNA reads TGTGCTAGTGGTTTAGGTACTAGCGGGGTGGATGAGCAGTTCTTC. This encodes CASGLGTSGVDEQFF.

V is TRBV14 and J is TRBJ1-4; D not resolved. With 0 bases removed from V and 8 bases from J, the gap between germline ends came to 19 bases. This CDR3 is 17 amino acids long. Germline V lookup: CDR1 SGHDN, CDR2 FVKESK. CDR3 sequence reads: CASSQEALVSPKEKLFF. CDR3 coding DNA: TGTGCCAGCAGCCAAGAAGCCCTCGTCTCCCCAAAGGAAAAACTGTTTTTT.

The gene calls are TRBV21-1 and TRBJ1-2. TRBV21-1 is a documented pseudogene. This CDR3 region has 14 residues. This chain's CDR3 is CASSKSEANYGYTF. CDR3 DNA sequence: TGTGCCAGCAGCAAATCAGAGGCTAACTATGGCTACACCTTC.

This chain links TRBV14 with TRBJ1-5; no clear D gene. The CDR3 contains 15 residues. The germline CDR1 and CDR2 sequences are SGHDN and FVKESK. V lost 1 base, J lost 4 bases, and 11 bases lay in between. CDR3 loop: CASSQGGHRNQPQHF. The DNA of the CDR3 is TGTGCCAGCAGCCAAGGCGGCCACCGGAATCAGCCCCAGCATTTT.

The chain is built from TRBV2 and TRBJ2-7; TRBD2 agrees at 8 bases. Germline CDR1 and CDR2: SNHLY and FYNNEI. V gave up 7 bases and J gave up 2 bases; unmatched junction bases: 10. The CDR3 is made up of 15 amino acids. DNA for the CDR3: TGTGCCAGCAAGCGGGGGACGCGTAATACCTACGAGCAGTACTTC. Translating it yields CASKRGTRNTYEQYF.

This clone was seen once. This rearrangement joins TRBV28 to TRBJ1-5; D is perhaps TRBD1 (5 bases). The V end was cut by 7 bases, the J end by 2 bases, with 18 bases between. The CDR3 length is 16 residues. Germline CDR1 is MDHEN and CDR2 is SYDVKM. Here the CDR3 DNA reads TGTGCCAGCACCGGGGGGGGGTGGGGGGGCAATCAGCCCCAGCATTTT. This sequence encodes CASTGGGWGGNQPQHF. The whole variable domain, filled in from reference TRBV28 and TRBJ1-5, reads DVKVTQSSRYLVKRTGEKVFLECVQDMDHENMFWYRQDPGLGLRLIYFSYDVKMKEKGDIPEGYSVSREKKERFSLILESASTNQTSMYLCASTGGGWGGNQPQHFGDGTRLSIL.

This clone was seen a handful of times. The chain has TRBV19 and TRBJ2-2, with 10 positions matching TRBD1. Germline assignment: CDR1 LNHDA and CDR2 SQIVND (reference sequence). The CDR3 runs to 14 residues. V shed 6 bases and J 8 bases; nucleotides not matched to a gene: 6. Here the CDR3 reads CASSPGQGEGELFF. The CDR3, as DNA: TGTGCCAGTAGCCCCGGACAGGGGGAGGGGGAGCTGTTTTTT.

This chain links TRBV27 with TRBJ2-7; the match to TRBD1 covers 10 bases. In germline, CDR1 is MNHEY, CDR2 SMNVEV (reference sequence). The CDR3 has 16 amino acids. Unmatched junction bases numbered 12, after V lost 4 bases and J lost 6 bases. The DNA of the CDR3 is TGTGCCAGCAGTTCCTATGACAGGGGGCGCGAGTCCGAGCAGTACTTC. Translating gives CASSSYDRGRESEQYF.

This chain links TRBV10-3 with TRBJ2-2; the D is unclear. CDR1 is ENHRY and CDR2 is SYGVKD in the germline V gene. V lost 5 bases and J 0 bases, leaving 10 bases between the germline ends. CDR3 size: 15 residues. CDR3 region: CAISHSLPNTGELFF. The CDR3 nucleotides are TGTGCCATCAGTCACTCACTACCGAACACCGGGGAGCTGTTTTTT.

The J gene is TRBJ1-2, the V gene TRBV7-9; D not resolved. V lost 1 base, J lost 6 bases, and 6 bases lay in between. Germline loops: CDR1 SEHNR, CDR2 FQNEAQ (reference sequence). This CDR3 comprises 12 residues. CDR3 bases: TGTGCCAGCAGCTTAGTCCGGGATGGCTACACCTTC. It yields the protein CASSLVRDGYTF.

The genes are TRBV7-9 and TRBJ1-5; the match to TRBD1 covers 9 bases. The CDR3 loop spans 16 amino acids. Losses at the gene ends were 0 bases for V and 3 bases for J; bases not matched to a gene: 3. Germline CDR1 is SEHNR and CDR2 is FQNEAQ (reference sequence). CDR3 sequence reads: CASSLATGGINQPQHF. CDR3 nucleotides: TGTGCCAGCAGCTTAGCGACAGGGGGAATCAATCAGCCCCAGCATTTT. The full variable domain, rest sourced from reference TRBV7-9 and TRBJ1-5, is DTGVSQNPRHKITKRGQNVTFRCDPISEHNRLYWYRQTLGQGPEFLTYFQNEAQLEKSRLLSDRFSAERPKGSFSTLEIQRTEQGDSAMYLCASSLATGGINQPQHFGDGTRLSIL.

This clone appeared a few times. The chain links TRBV6-5 to TRBJ2-3; 9 positions agree with TRBD2. V trimming: 7 bases; J trimming: 1 base; junction bases outside the gene matches: 6. The CDR3 is made up of 15 amino acids. The germline V gene has CDR1 MNHEY and CDR2 SVGAGI. This CDR3 is CASTPRLAGTDTQYF. CDR3 DNA: TGTGCCAGCACCCCGAGACTAGCGGGCACAGATACGCAGTATTTT.

The V call is TRBV4-3, the J call TRBJ2-1; 7 bases agree with TRBD1. The CDR3 is 15 amino acids. Germline V gene sequence: CDR1 LGHNA, CDR2 YSLEER. After removal of 2 bases from V and 4 bases from J, the junction contained 5 bases not matched to a gene. In nucleotides, the CDR3 is TGCGCCAGCAGCCAAACCGGGACAGTTTACAATGAGCAGTTCTTC. This translates into CASSQTGTVYNEQFF.

The rearrangement uses TRBV7-2 and TRBJ2-1; D remains unclear. Germline V gene sequence: CDR1 SGHTA, CDR2 FQGNSA. Deletions cut 5 bases from V and 0 bases from J, with 11 bases between. The CDR3 has 15 residues. CDR3 bases: TGTGCCAGCAGCACTGACTGGAGCTCCTACAATGAGCAGTTCTTC. It specifies CASSTDWSSYNEQFF.

This clone turned up a few times. This sequence joins TRBV29-1 and TRBJ2-7; D perhaps matches TRBD2 (5 bases). Germline values: CDR1 SQVTM, CDR2 ANQGSEA. This CDR3 region has 12 residues. Trimming left V 3 bases short and J 2 bases short, with 8 bases between. This CDR3 is CSVEVRAYEQYF. The CDR3, as DNA: TGCAGCGTTGAGGTGAGGGCCTACGAGCAGTACTTC.

The V gene is TRBV2, the J gene TRBJ2-3; weak D call: TRBD1 (6 bases). The V end lost 3 bases, the J end lost 1 base, and 11 bases lay between the germline ends. CDR3 size: 15 residues. The V gene's germline CDR1 is SNHLY and CDR2 FYNNEI. CDR3: CASSDEAGGTDTQYF. DNA for the CDR3: TGTGCCAGCAGTGATGAAGCAGGGGGCACAGATACGCAGTATTTT.

This clone was seen a handful of times. The chain carries TRBV7-2 and TRBJ1-5, with a possible D match to TRBD1 (6 bases). This CDR3 is built from 15 residues. Germline-derived CDR1 and CDR2 are SGHTA and FQGNSA. V lost 5 bases to trimming and J lost 5 bases, with 16 bases between them. This CDR3 reads CASSPDGQKYQPQHF. In nucleotides, the CDR3 is TGTGCCAGCAGCCCAGATGGACAGAAATATCAGCCCCAGCATTTT.

Only one count was recorded for this clone. The J gene is TRBJ1-2, the V gene TRBV19; TRBD1 aligns across 11 bases. Germline V gene sequence: CDR1 LNHDA, CDR2 SQIVND (reference sequence). Germline trimming cut 5 bases from V and 8 bases from J; bases unmatched to any gene: 7. The CDR3 spans 14 residues. The DNA for the CDR3 is TGTGCCAGTAGTCAAAGGACAGGGGGCTACGGCTACACCTTC. Translated: CASSQRTGGYGYTF. Supplemented by reference TRBV19 and TRBJ1-2, the full variable domain reads DGGITQSPKYLFRKEGQNVTLSCEQNLNHDAMYWYRQDPGQGLRLIYYSQIVNDFQKGDIAEGYSVSREKKESFPLTVTSAQKNPTAFYLCASSQRTGGYGYTFGSGTRLTVV.

The chain carries TRBV9 and TRBJ1-3; 9 bases match TRBD1. Per germline, CDR1 SGDLS and CDR2 YYNGEE. With V trimmed by 4 bases and J by 4 bases, 9 bases remained unmatched. The CDR3 contains 16 residues. The CDR3, as DNA: TGTGCCAGCAGCCCCCCGGGACAGGGCGCCGGAAACACCATATATTTT. This codes for CASSPPGQGAGNTIYF. The complete variable domain, with remaining parts taken from reference TRBV9 and TRBJ1-3, reads DSGVTQTPKHLITATGQRVTLRCSPRSGDLSVYWYQQSLDQGLQFLIQYYNGEERAKGNILERFSAQQFPDLHSELNLSSLELGDSALYFCASSPPGQGAGNTIYFGEGSWLTVV.

This chain connects TRBV5-4 to TRBJ1-2, with TRBD1 matching over 7 bases. CDR1 and CDR2 from the germline V gene are SGHNT and YYREEE (reference sequence). With 9 bases clipped from V and 7 bases from J, the junction kept 15 bases outside the gene matches. CDR3 length equals 14 residues. This CDR3 is CATTNRGLELGYTF. The DNA of the CDR3 is TGTGCCACCACAAACAGGGGCTTGGAACTTGGCTACACCTTC.

The chain combines TRBV11-2 with TRBJ1-2; the match to TRBD1 covers 9 bases. This CDR3 region has 16 residues. Per germline, CDR1 SGHAT and CDR2 FQNNGV. Losses at the gene ends were 0 bases for V and 4 bases for J; bases not matched to a gene: 6. The CDR3 protein is CASSLDDRGDPYGYTF. CDR3 nucleotides: TGTGCCAGCAGCTTAGATGACAGGGGGGACCCCTATGGCTACACCTTC. The full variable domain, in which reference TRBV11-2 and TRBJ1-2 provide the parts outside the CDR3, is EAGVAQSPRYKIIEKRQSVAFWCNPISGHATLYWYQQILGQGPKLLIQFQNNGVVDDSQLPKDRFSAERLKGVDSTLKIQPAKLEDSAVYLCASSLDDRGDPYGYTFGSGTRLTVV.

This chain links TRBV10-3 with TRBJ1-5, with 7 bases identical to TRBD1. CDR1 is ENHRY, CDR2 SYGVKD, per germline. V shed 8 bases and J 4 bases; nucleotides not matched to a gene: 11. CDR3 length: 15 amino acids. The chain's CDR3 is CAIGRGTDSNQPQHF. CDR3 coding DNA: TGTGCCATCGGTCGGGGGACAGATTCTAATCAGCCCCAGCATTTT.

This sequence joins TRBV7-9 and TRBJ1-4, with D possibly being TRBD1 (6 bases). The CDR3 consists of 15 residues. V was cut by 5 bases and J by 2 bases, with 12 bases left in between. CDR1 is SEHNR and CDR2 is FQNEAQ in the germline V gene (reference sequence). The CDR3 sequence is CASSTQGWTNEKLFF. CDR3 in DNA: TGTGCCAGCAGCACCCAGGGGTGGACTAATGAAAAACTGTTTTTT.

In this sample, this clone turned up a few times. This chain links TRBV5-1 with TRBJ2-2; TRBD1 is a possible D gene (6 bases). The CDR3 contains 14 residues. Trimming shortened V by 1 base and J by 5 bases, and 9 bases separated the two germline ends. Germline lookup yields CDR1 SGHRS and CDR2 YFSETQ. The CDR3 sequence is CASSLWQGTGELFF. DNA for the CDR3: TGCGCCAGCAGCTTGTGGCAGGGGACCGGGGAGCTGTTTTTT.

The J gene is TRBJ1-6, the V gene TRBV5-1; TRBD1 might be the D (5 bases). CDR3 size: 17 residues. Between the trimmed V and J ends, which lost 1 base and 8 bases, there was a span of 19 bases. CDR1 is SGHRS, CDR2 YFSETQ, per germline. The CDR3 is CASSLWPDRGEYSPLHF. In DNA, the CDR3 is TGCGCCAGCAGCTTGTGGCCAGACCGGGGGGAGTATTCACCCCTCCACTTT.